Here is one T cell receptor beta chain with its context. Its antigen is unknown. The germline gives CDR1 ENHRY, CDR2 SYGVKD. This CDR3 is 15 amino acids long. V trimming: 6 bases; J trimming: 8 bases; junction bases outside the gene matches: 11. CD45RO-negative CD8 cells positively selected for CCR7 made up the naive population, which excluded terminally differentiated effector memory CD45RA+ cells. These data come from a study of shared clonotypes between healthy human individuals. Study results and caveats: Unshared clonotypes carried lower generation probabilities than those common to all four donors. Shared clonotypes: about 5% naive CD4, about 4% naive CD8, roughly 2.4% memory CD4, 0.4% memory CD8.

Measured with immunoSEQ multiplex PCR; TCRdb has only the in-frame clones, and not every one. The sample has around 2,100,000 clones, about 95% seen once; the top ten hold approximately 1.2%. This receptor was taken from a man younger than 30 in good health. The chain couples TRBV10-3 to TRBJ2-1; TRBD2 matches at 9 bases. Sequenced input: naive CD8+ T cells sorted from blood. This CDR3 is CAIREEAGGPYEQFF. Written as DNA, the CDR3 is TGTGCCATCAGGGAGGAGGCGGGAGGGCCCTATGAGCAGTTCTTC.